These T cell receptor beta chains were read from a single sample in a study of blood T cell repertoires in COVID-19. The data were produced by immunoSEQ multiplex PCR, yet TCRdb's version contains in-frame clones alone and is incomplete. The sample consists of 250,000 to 300,000 clones, around 83% of them appearing once. Sample: peripheral blood. All receptors derive from an older man with acute or convalescent COVID-19. Each CDR3 is given with its conserved first and last residue. D genes are given only for firm matches. Clone size, where shown, is once, few, many, or a class for clones that have expanded.

j_call	cdr3_length	clone_size	v_call	d_call	cdr3_nt	cdr3_aa
TRBJ2-1	20	.	TRBV19	TRBD2	TGTGCCAGTAGTATAGTAGGGGGACTAGCGGGGGTCCGCTCCTACAATGAGCAGTTCTTC	CASSIVGGLAGVRSYNEQFF
TRBJ2-1	13	once	TRBV6-5	TRBD1	TGTGCCACCCGGGACAGGGGCATCCATGAGCAGTTCTTC	CATRDRGIHEQFF
TRBJ2-7	16	.	TRBV9	TRBD1	TGTGCCAGCAGCGCAACCCTACCGGGACAGGGCTACGAGCAGTACTTC	CASSATLPGQGYEQYF
TRBJ1-3	16	.	TRBV3-1/TRBV3-2	.	TGTGCCAGCAGTCGTGGACTCTCTACTTCGGGAAACACCATATATTTT	CASSRGLSTSGNTIYF
TRBJ2-5	12	.	TRBV3-1/TRBV3-2	.	TGTGCCAGCTCGACGGGGCAAGAGACCCAGTACTTC	CASSTGQETQYF
TRBJ2-7	15	.	TRBV19	.	TGTGCCAGTAGTTATCGGATTAAGGGGATGTCCGAGCAGTACTTC	CASSYRIKGMSEQYF
TRBJ1-3	14	.	TRBV2	.	TGTGCCAGCAAGAGAGAGGTTTCTGGAAACACCATATATTTT	CASKREVSGNTIYF
TRBJ1-2	17	.	TRBV3-1/TRBV3-2	TRBD1	TGTGCCAGCAGCCAAGAGTTACTACTACAGGGGAACTATGGCTACACCTTC	CASSQELLLQGNYGYTF
TRBJ1-5	13	.	TRBV19	.	TGTGCCAGTAGTATAGATCTAGTGAAATCCCAGCATTTT	CASSIDLVKSQHF
TRBJ2-1	14	.	TRBV6-5	TRBD2	TGTGCCAGCAGACAACTAGCGGGAGACAATGAGCAGTTCTTC	CASRQLAGDNEQFF
TRBJ2-5	15	.	TRBV27	TRBD2	TGTGCCAGTAAAGCGGCTAGCGGGAGACAAGAGACCCAGTACTTC	CASKAASGRQETQYF
TRBJ2-2	16	once	TRBV5-1	.	TGCGCCAGCAGGAGGTCCGGGGTAGCAGGCACCGGGGAGCTGTTTTTT	CASRRSGVAGTGELFF
TRBJ2-7	13	.	TRBV12-3/TRBV12-4	TRBD2	TGTGCCAGCAGTCGGACTAGCGCCTACGAGCAGTACTTC	CASSRTSAYEQYF
TRBJ1-6	16	.	TRBV6-6	.	TGTGCCAGCAGTCTCGAGGGCAGCCAGTATAATTCACCCCTCCACTTT	CASSLEGSQYNSPLHF
TRBJ2-1	14	.	TRBV30	.	TGTGCCTGGAGCCCCGGGACACTCCGCGGCGAGCAGTTCTTC	CAWSPGTLRGEQFF
TRBJ1-5	16	.	TRBV10-3	.	TGTGCCATCAGTGAGGGGGCAGGGGTTAGCAATCAGCCCCAGCATTTT	CAISEGAGVSNQPQHF
TRBJ2-2	18	many	TRBV6-4	.	TGTGCCAGCATACCCCGATACCAAGCGGGTCCGAACACCGGGGAGCTGTTTTTT	CASIPRYQAGPNTGELFF
TRBJ1-6	13	.	TRBV6-1	TRBD1	TGTGCCAGCAGTGAACTACAGGGGCCACCCCTCCACTTT	CASSELQGPPLHF
TRBJ2-1	15	.	TRBV5-5	TRBD2	TGTGCCAGCAGCACTTTAGCGGGAGGGTACAATGAGCAGTTCTTC	CASSTLAGGYNEQFF
TRBJ1-4	13	.	TRBV28	.	TGTGCCAGCCGAGCGCAGGGTCGTGAAAAACTGTTTTTT	CASRAQGREKLFF
TRBJ1-1	12	.	TRBV28	.	TGTGCCAGCAGTTTGGGAGGGGGGAAAGCTTTCTTT	CASSLGGGKAFF
TRBJ2-7	15	few	TRBV18	.	TGTGCCAGCTCACCACCCGCAGGGGCGCCCCACGAGCAGTACTTC	CASSPPAGAPHEQYF
TRBJ2-5	13	once	TRBV3-1/TRBV3-2	.	TGTGCCAGCAGCCAAAATCAGGCAACGTCCCAGTACTTC	CASSQNQATSQYF
TRBJ1-2	15	.	TRBV28	.	TGTGCCAGCAGTTTATTCGCCCCCCCCGGCTATGGCTACACCTTC	CASSLFAPPGYGYTF
TRBJ2-3	14	many	TRBV7-7	.	TGTGCTAGCAGCTTAGCGCCCAGTTCAGATACGCAGTATTTT	CASSLAPSSDTQYF
TRBJ2-7	15	.	TRBV19	.	TGTGCCAGTAACCCTGCCGCGGGGCCGGGTTACGAGCAGTACTTC	CASNPAAGPGYEQYF
TRBJ2-3	13	.	TRBV10-3	.	TGTGCCATCAGTGTAGCCGGCGCAGATACGCAGTATTTT	CAISVAGADTQYF
TRBJ2-3	15	once	TRBV7-2	.	TGTGCCAGCAGCCCCCCTCCTTGGGGAGGCGATACGCAGTATTTT	CASSPPPWGGDTQYF
TRBJ1-2	13	once	TRBV14	.	TGTGCCAGCAGCCAAGTAGCTAACTATGGCTACACCTTC	CASSQVANYGYTF
TRBJ2-7	13	few	TRBV7-2	TRBD2	TGTGCCAGCAGCCCTCGGGGGGGATACGAGCAGTACTTC	CASSPRGGYEQYF
TRBJ2-5	14	.	TRBV19	TRBD2	TGTGCCAGTGGATCTAGCGGGGGGGCGGAGACCCAGTACTTC	CASGSSGGAETQYF
TRBJ2-3	14	.	TRBV6-5	TRBD1	TGTGCCAGTGCGGTCCCTGGGACAGCACATACGCAGTATTTT	CASAVPGTAHTQYF
TRBJ1-6	14	.	TRBV19	.	TGTGCCAGTAGCCTACCTCAGGGGATAGGGGCCCTCCACTTT	CASSLPQGIGALHF
TRBJ2-3	14	.	TRBV30	.	TGTGCCTGGGAATTTGGGGGGGCCGCAGATACGCAGTATTTT	CAWEFGGAADTQYF
TRBJ2-1	11	.	TRBV6-5	TRBD2	TGTGCCAGCAGTTATAGCGGGTCTTTGTTCTTC	CASSYSGSLFF
TRBJ2-4	14	.	TRBV19	TRBD1	TGTGCCAGTAACCCGGGACAGTCTCTAGGCATTCAGTACTTC	CASNPGQSLGIQYF
TRBJ1-4	13	.	TRBV30	.	TGTGCCTGGAGTGTACTGTTGGATGAAAAACTGTTTTTT	CAWSVLLDEKLFF
TRBJ2-7	14	.	TRBV28	TRBD1	TGTGCCAGCAGTTTTGGGACAGGGTCCGGCGAGCAGTACTTC	CASSFGTGSGEQYF
TRBJ2-4	16	.	TRBV5-4	TRBD1	TGTGCCAGCAGCCCTGCCCCGGGACAGGGGATTCACATTCAGTACTTC	CASSPAPGQGIHIQYF
TRBJ2-2	15	few	TRBV3-1/TRBV3-2	.	TGTGCCAGCAGCCCCTATCAGCCGGGCACCGGGGAGCTGTTTTTT	CASSPYQPGTGELFF
TRBJ2-7	15	.	TRBV19	.	TGTGCCAGTAGTATTGTTTCCGGGTCGACCTACGAGCAGTACTTC	CASSIVSGSTYEQYF
TRBJ1-2	14	.	TRBV27	TRBD1	TGTGCCAGCAGTTTATCGGGACAGTCCTATGGCTACACCTTC	CASSLSGQSYGYTF
TRBJ1-5	14	once	TRBV24-1	.	TGTGCCACCAGTGATGCCGGGGGTAATCAGCCCCAGCATTTT	CATSDAGGNQPQHF
TRBJ1-1	15	.	TRBV7-9	TRBD1	TGTGCCAGCAGCTGGGGGACAGGAGGGAACACTGAAGCTTTCTTT	CASSWGTGGNTEAFF
TRBJ2-7	14	.	TRBV7-9	TRBD2	TGTGCCAGCAGCTTGGGACTAGTTCCCAACGAGCAGTACTTC	CASSLGLVPNEQYF
TRBJ2-6	16	.	TRBV4-1	.	TGCGCCAGCAGCTTCAGGGCCCACTCTGGGGCCAACGTCCTGACTTTC	CASSFRAHSGANVLTF
TRBJ1-5	14	.	TRBV13	.	TGTGCCAGCAGCTTAGGGGGGGGAGATCAGCCCCAGCATTTT	CASSLGGGDQPQHF
TRBJ2-2	15	.	TRBV28	.	TGTGCCAGCATAGCCAGAAAAGTCAACACCGGGGAGCTGTTTTTT	CASIARKVNTGELFF
TRBJ2-1	14	.	TRBV6-5	TRBD2	TGTGCCAGCAAGCGGGAAGGAACCTACAATGAGCAGTTCTTC	CASKREGTYNEQFF
TRBJ2-5	18	.	TRBV19	TRBD1	TGTGCCAGTAGTACGACCACTTCGGGACAGGGGGACAGTTGGACCCAGTACTTC	CASSTTTSGQGDSWTQYF
TRBJ2-5	16	once	TRBV3-1/TRBV3-2	TRBD2	TGTGCCAGCAGCCAAGGACTAGCGGGGGGAGTCCGAACCCAGTACTTC	CASSQGLAGGVRTQYF
TRBJ1-2	16	.	TRBV10-2	TRBD1	TGCGCCAGCAGTGAGTTGGGACAGGGGACGAGCTATGGCTACACCTTC	CASSELGQGTSYGYTF
TRBJ2-5	15	once	TRBV5-1	TRBD2	TGCGCCAGCACCCAAGCGGGGGACCTCCCGGAGACCCAGTACTTC	CASTQAGDLPETQYF
TRBJ1-1	17	.	TRBV2	.	TGTGCCAGCATCCCGGGCGGTGGGGGTTTCAGGGGCACTGAAGCTTTCTTT	CASIPGGGGFRGTEAFF
TRBJ2-3	18	.	TRBV27	.	TGTGCCAGCAGTAACCGCAAACAGTTGTCTTCTAGCACAGATACGCAGTATTTT	CASSNRKQLSSSTDTQYF
TRBJ2-3	14	.	TRBV30	TRBD2	TGTGCCTCTACCCCACTGGGGGGGAAAGATACGCAGTATTTT	CASTPLGGKDTQYF